The source of this T cell receptor beta chain is a study of blood T cell repertoires in COVID-19 (dated by TCRdb to the early 2020s). For the wider study: Collaborator samples came from the United States, Italy and Spain and covered acute and convalescent phases of COVID-19. Nearly every sample came with metadata listing a de-identified subject ID, COVID-19 status, age in years and sex. The prospective study material was composed of cDNA or gDNA derived from T cells, B-cell-depleted T cells, or PBMCs. Where HLA class I and class II types were available, the types were taken from metadata supplied by the sample provider, not from assay-based typing. The repertoires were released in a freely available public database intended as a resource for research on the immune response to SARS-CoV-2. Deeply sampled blood TCRbeta repertoires from subjects exposed to, actively infected with, or recovered from COVID-19 were included in the dataset. Samples were obtained from the ongoing ImmuneRACE study (first 160 participants) and from about 1,300 subjects provided by 6 global collaborators.

Enrolling through a virtual design, the prospective study's participants ranged in age from about 18 to 89 years and lived across roughly 24 United States geographic areas. In the prospective study, cohorts were assigned on the basis of participant-reported clinical history obtained from a screening survey and a study questionnaire. In the prospective study, whole blood, serum and a nasopharyngeal or oropharyngeal swab were collected from each participant by mobile phlebotomists. Over a roughly two-month period, participants in the prospective study had the option of providing additional blood draws and questionnaires. Blood samples from the prospective study were shipped frozen or at room temperature prior to DNA extraction. The germline V gene (reference sequence) specifies SGHKS as CDR1 and YYEKEE as CDR2. The CDR3 contains 13 residues, cysteine and phenylalanine counted. The only DNA kept is the CDR3, 39 bases in frame from the first base. The V end loses 0 bases and the J end loses 9 bases, and a stretch of 7 bases separates them.

Regarding this clone: Its cognate antigen has yet to be identified. Base qualities are not recorded, but no much larger clone differs from it by a single base.

What the study reported, not specific to this receptor: The quantity of clinical and demographic metadata differed by source and by participant and was supplied without curation.

The immunoSEQ Assay, a bias-controlled multiplex PCR, was used to amplify TCRbeta CDR3 regions from genomic DNA. In the source study's methods: Nucleated cell counts per sample were estimated from amplification of reference gene primers within the assay. To quantify the absolute abundance of each unique TCRbeta CDR3 rearrangement, sequence reads were collapsed and filtered. For each sample, productive Simpson clonality was calculated by taking the square root of Simpson's diversity index across productive rearrangements. The immuneACCESS repertoire file appears here via TCRdb, limited to in-frame rearrangements. These files lack a portion of the clones; in checked studies, under half of the deficit traces to unresolved V genes, and the cause of the others is not known. From that table come the V and J calls and clone size; the DNA was used to work out D and trimming. Here the sample has 200,000 to 250,000 clones; over 75% occur a single time. The ten biggest clones cover 4.3% of the sample.

Specimen: PBMCs or T cells enriched from blood (not recorded which). This clonotype was sampled from a man aged 30 to 39 with acute COVID-19. The sequence is built from TRBV5-5 and TRBJ1-6; there is no confident call for the D gene. The CDR3 region reads CASSLVAASPLHF. The sequence in DNA is TGTGCCAGCAGCTTGGTTGCGGCTTCACCCCTCCACTTT.